The T cell receptor (beta chain) described here comes from a study of T cells in Graves' hyperthyroidism and ophthalmopathy (dated by TCRdb to between 2018 and 2021). Notes on the research overall: A discovery cohort of about a hundred patients, about 40 with Graves' ophthalmopathy and under 60 with stable Graves' hyperthyroidism, was used to find distinguishing TCR V-J signatures. The approximately 100 discovery patients were randomly split 7:3 into training and test sets. The paper reports TCR Vbeta CDR3 sequencing of approximately 140 peripheral blood samples: approximately 43 ophthalmopathy, roughly 74 hyperthyroidism and around 17 progressor patients. Prospective prediction of ophthalmopathy was tested in an independent validation cohort of 18 hyperthyroidism patients and 17 patients who later progressed to ophthalmopathy. Thyroid tissue and blood T-cell repertoires from several Graves' hyperthyroidism patients were also compared in the study. Following sampling, methimazole starting at 30 mg daily was given to hyperthyroidism patients, and high-dose intravenous methylprednisolone was given to ophthalmopathy patients.

V is pared back by 2 bases and J by 6 bases, with 11 bases lying between the germline termini. CDR1 and CDR2 (MNHEY, SMNVEV) derive from the germline V gene (reference sequence). The CDR3 measures 14 amino acids from cysteine to phenylalanine. Here the CDR3 DNA is all that survives: 42 bases in frame from base 1. This clonotype was counted between two and nine times. Its antigen target is currently unknown. Per-nucleotide qualities are absent, and no much larger clonotype sits a single base away. Amplification of TCR beta CDR3 regions was carried out from RNA transcripts. The first round of RT-PCR for the TCR CDR3 was performed with the HTBI primer set and the Qiagen OneStep RT-PCR kit. Libraries were constructed in a second round of multiplex PCR, after which size selection and purification were performed. Sequencing of the libraries was done on an Illumina HiSeq2000 using paired-end 100 bp reads. Per the source publication's procedure: SOAPnuke was used to process the raw data, throwing out any read that contained adapters or uncalled bases, had a mean Phred below 15, or lacked an exact constant-primer or identifier match. High-quality paired reads were merged using COPE v1.2.5, and each unique nucleotide sequence was defined as a clonotype. MiTCR v1.1 was used to align the clonotypes against IMGT TRBV, TRBD and TRBJ reference segments. The analysis was restricted to V-J combinations with a frequency above 0.0001, which together covered roughly 99% of the repertoires. The TCS score was defined as F50 (clonal expansion) divided by E x V (chaos), with BLOSUM62-based TCRdist calculated between CDR3 peptides within each V-J. Welch's t-statistics and random forest reduced fewer than 550 V-J features to 10 to 15, which were used in a naive Bayes classifier (R e1071). The similarity between thyroid and blood repertoires was quantified using the Morisita-Horn index. TCRdb's own reprocessing of the public reads used fastp at Q25 and MiXCR and kept productive beta chains. Rows merge per CDR3 protein into single entries with the most common DNA and genes. V and J calls and clone size were set by TCRdb, not the authors. For this sample there are 500,000 to 600,000 distinct CDR3 sequences; around 46% appear just once. The ten biggest clones cover 15% to 20% of the sample.

Exclusion was applied to patients with uncontrolled infections, other autoimmune diseases, pregnancy or lactation. Diagnoses relied on clinical symptoms, serum thyroxine and TRAb, thyroid ultrasound and orbital computed tomography. Trizol reagent was used to extract total RNA, and RNA quality was then checked on an Agilent 2100 Bioanalyzer. Points the paper makes about the study in general: Blood samples also contained most of the expanded thyroid clonotypes (frequency above 0.001), which suggests that blood repertoires may reflect thyroid immune responses. Ophthalmopathy was separated from stable hyperthyroidism by a 13 V-J signature model, with approximately 85% sensitivity and 81% to 82% specificity obtained in cross-validation and 80%/75% obtained in testing. No statistical method was used to set the sample size in advance, and investigators knew the group allocation. During validation, the model predicted progression to ophthalmopathy a median of about 6.3 months ahead of onset, with more than 60% sensitivity and under 85% specificity.

Sequences were obtained from peripheral blood or thyroid tissue (not recorded which). The receptor was isolated from an adult woman with Graves' disease, either hyperthyroidism or ophthalmopathy (not recorded which). Recombination connected TRBV27 to TRBJ1-5; no D gene call is confident. The CDR3 reads CASSLKARIQPQHF. In nucleotides, the sequence is TGTGCCAGCAGTTTAAAGGCACGTATTCAGCCCCAGCATTTT.